These T cell receptor beta chains were read from a single sample in a study of T cells after yellow fever vaccination. From the 5' RACE reads, TCRdb called clonotypes with MiXCR, one entry per CDR3 protein. The table lists approximately 340,000 distinct CDR3 sequences, 8.7% of them singletons, with about a sixth in the top ten. This sample comprised PBMCs, obtained on the day of the first yellow fever vaccination. The origin of the receptors is a man aged 18 to 30 who received the YFV17D yellow fever vaccine. Both conserved end residues are part of each CDR3. D genes are given only for firm matches. Rows may omit the clone size; those that give it use once, few, many or a size class.

abundance | len | j_gene | v_gene | d_gene | CDR3aa
NA | 15 | TRBJ2-5 | TRBV29-1 | TRBD2 | CSVDIIGGAQETQYF
NA | 13 | TRBJ2-1 | TRBV11-2 | NA | CASSRGRINEQFF
NA | 15 | TRBJ2-1 | TRBV10-3 | NA | CAISTRQGGGNEQFF
many | 16 | TRBJ2-4 | TRBV6-1 | NA | CASSHRDILAKNIQYF
many | 13 | TRBJ2-3 | TRBV7-9 | NA | CASSSGPTDTQYF
few | 13 | TRBJ2-7 | TRBV4-3 | TRBD1 | CASSHRQGDEQYF
many | 16 | TRBJ2-3 | TRBV5-1 | NA | CASSSGWGPFTDTQYF
NA | 17 | TRBJ2-1 | TRBV25-1 | TRBD2 | CASSPIWAGGRYNEQFF
few | 15 | TRBJ2-1 | TRBV5-1 | NA | CASSLELRGLNEQFF
many | 14 | TRBJ1-2 | TRBV11-2 | TRBD1 | CASSLGDRAGGYTF
NA | 14 | TRBJ1-1 | TRBV3-1 | NA | CASSQSAGTPEAFF
NA | 16 | TRBJ2-3 | TRBV7-2 | TRBD2 | CASSPAPGGARDTQYF
few | 14 | TRBJ2-7 | TRBV7-6 | NA | CASSLSVNSYEQYF
many | 13 | TRBJ2-5 | TRBV6-5 | NA | CASSLVQQETQYF
few | 15 | TRBJ2-3 | TRBV11-3 | TRBD1 | CASSLGDRWSDTQYF
many | 14 | TRBJ2-3 | TRBV5-1 | NA | CASSWGAGTDTQYF
NA | 17 | TRBJ2-3 | TRBV12-3/TRBV12-4 | TRBD2 | CASSLYLAGGYTDTQYF
few | 15 | TRBJ1-5 | TRBV5-1 | TRBD1 | CASSATGTANQPQHF
NA | 14 | TRBJ2-3 | TRBV3-1 | NA | CASSLGFRTDTQYF
NA | 14 | TRBJ1-2 | TRBV5-5 | NA | CASSLVGILYGYTF
NA | 17 | TRBJ2-1 | TRBV7-9 | TRBD2 | CASSLTSGGRWINEQFF
NA | 17 | TRBJ1-3 | TRBV28 | TRBD1 | CASSSWTGDSSGNTIYF
NA | 13 | TRBJ1-2 | TRBV5-1 | TRBD1 | CASSPQGAQGYTF
many | 16 | TRBJ1-4 | TRBV5-1 | NA | CASSLARGPTNEKLFF
NA | 15 | TRBJ1-5 | TRBV12-3/TRBV12-4 | NA | CASTWDRGSNQPQHF
many | 12 | TRBJ2-5 | TRBV10-3 | NA | CAIGGTDETQYF
NA | 20 | TRBJ2-1 | TRBV7-8 | NA | CASSVDPRGIGYRDGNEQFF
many | 17 | TRBJ2-1 | TRBV9 | NA | CASSVAPGTAGNGEQFF
NA | 15 | TRBJ2-6 | TRBV5-4 | NA | CASSSRGAGANVLTF
many | 13 | TRBJ2-3 | TRBV29-1 | TRBD2 | CSVSRGVTDTQYF
many | 15 | TRBJ1-2 | TRBV20-1 | NA | CSARDRGKANYGYTF
few | 15 | TRBJ2-1 | TRBV7-2 | NA | CASSPQTGTYNEQFF
few | 16 | TRBJ2-1 | TRBV4-1 | NA | CASSQEVSLGYNEQFF
few | 15 | TRBJ1-1 | TRBV7-2 | NA | CASSLIAGFDTEAFF
many | 13 | TRBJ2-7 | TRBV12-3/TRBV12-4 | TRBD1 | CASGLTGGYEQYF
few | 16 | TRBJ1-6 | TRBV6-5 | TRBD1 | CASSYLSTGANSPLHF
few | 16 | TRBJ2-5 | TRBV7-9 | NA | CASSLAFGGPQETQYF
many | 13 | TRBJ2-5 | TRBV6-2/TRBV6-3 | TRBD2 | CASSSRLAETQYF
NA | 14 | TRBJ2-5 | TRBV20-1 | NA | CSASDSRYQETQYF
few | 12 | TRBJ2-5 | TRBV27 | TRBD1 | CASGHRGETQYF
NA | 18 | TRBJ1-6 | TRBV4-3 | NA | CASSQIAQRNSYNSPLHF
NA | 17 | TRBJ2-2 | TRBV5-4 | TRBD2 | CASSVGLAGSNTGELFF
few | 15 | TRBJ1-4 | TRBV5-1 | NA | CASRVSGATNEKLFF
many | 15 | TRBJ2-3 | TRBV5-1 | NA | CASSDSGGPEDTQYF
many | 16 | TRBJ2-3 | TRBV5-1 | NA | CASRLLADQFTDTQYF